This T cell receptor beta chain comes out of a study of shared clonotypes between healthy human individuals. Note on this clone: Its specificity is unknown.

The CDR3 loop spans 16 amino acids. CDR1 and CDR2 from the germline V gene are MNHNS and SASEGT. The V segment lost 2 bases and the J segment 0 bases; nucleotides outside the gene matches: 1. Clones were sequenced by immunoSEQ multiplex PCR, and TCRdb holds only the in-frame ones, with some missing. The data hold 2 million to 2.5 million clones, with 90% to 97% observed a single time. Whole-study results and caveats: Shared clonotypes across all four donors exceeded non-shared ones in generation probability. What naive subsets generally showed was a larger estimated richness than memory subsets showed. Blood alone was sampled, and tissue repertoires likely differ.

The material sequenced was naive CD4+ T cells sorted from blood. Subset defined: CD45RA+ positively selected. The rearrangement links TRBV6-1 to TRBJ1-6; the match to TRBD1 covers 7 bases. This TCR was sampled from a man younger than 35 in good health. CDR3 nucleotides: TGTGCCAGCAGTGAACAGGGGGGCTCCTATAATTCACCCCTCCACTTT. This gives the protein CASSEQGGSYNSPLHF.